The clone carrying this TCR beta chain was counted a single time. Per germline, CDR1 SGHTA and CDR2 FQGNSA. Between the trimmed V and J ends, which lost 1 base and 4 bases, there was a span of 7 bases. The CDR3 length is 13 residues. Data came from immunoSEQ multiplex PCR; TCRdb stores just in-frame clones and leaves some out. The sample has about 46,000 clones; 70% to 85% are singletons. Autoimmune disease history or systemic immunosuppression was exclusionary. The data belong to a study of OX40 agonist ivuxolimab in advanced cancers. Study-level information: Three patients, one with hepatocellular carcinoma and two with cutaneous melanoma, responded partially.

This chain connects TRBV7-2 to TRBJ1-2; D is unclear. Sequences were derived from CD4+ or CD8+ T cells sorted from blood, sampled in a trial of the OX40 agonist ivuxolimab. This clonotype was obtained from an adult with an advanced solid tumor such as melanoma, head and neck, liver or kidney cancer. The CDR3 is CASSLDFIYGYTF. The CDR3 DNA reads as TGTGCCAGCAGCTTAGACTTTATCTATGGCTACACCTTC.